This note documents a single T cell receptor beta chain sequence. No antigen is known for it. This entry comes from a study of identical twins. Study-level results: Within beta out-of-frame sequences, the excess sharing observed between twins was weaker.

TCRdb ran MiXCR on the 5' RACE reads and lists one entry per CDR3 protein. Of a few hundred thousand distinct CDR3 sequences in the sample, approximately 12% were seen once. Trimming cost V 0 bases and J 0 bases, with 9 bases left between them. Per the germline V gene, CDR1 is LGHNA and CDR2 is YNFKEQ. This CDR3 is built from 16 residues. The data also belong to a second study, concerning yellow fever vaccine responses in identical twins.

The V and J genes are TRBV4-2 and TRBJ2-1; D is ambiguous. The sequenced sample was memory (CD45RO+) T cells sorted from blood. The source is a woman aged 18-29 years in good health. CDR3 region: CASSQDQLSSYNEQFF. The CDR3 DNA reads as TGTGCCAGCAGCCAAGACCAACTAAGCTCCTACAATGAGCAGTTCTTC.